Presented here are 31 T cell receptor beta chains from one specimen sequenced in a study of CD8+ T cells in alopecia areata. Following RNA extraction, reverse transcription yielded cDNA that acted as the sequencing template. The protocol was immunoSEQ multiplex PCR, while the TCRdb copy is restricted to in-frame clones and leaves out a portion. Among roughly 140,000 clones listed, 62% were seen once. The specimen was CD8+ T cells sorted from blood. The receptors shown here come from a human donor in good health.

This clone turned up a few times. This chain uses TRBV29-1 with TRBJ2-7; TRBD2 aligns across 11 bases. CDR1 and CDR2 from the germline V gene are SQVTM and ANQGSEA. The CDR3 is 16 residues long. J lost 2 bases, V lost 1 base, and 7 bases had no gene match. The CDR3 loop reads CSVEVTSGGLPYEQYF. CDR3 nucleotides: TGCAGCGTTGAAGTCACTAGCGGGGGCCTCCCCTACGAGCAGTACTTC.

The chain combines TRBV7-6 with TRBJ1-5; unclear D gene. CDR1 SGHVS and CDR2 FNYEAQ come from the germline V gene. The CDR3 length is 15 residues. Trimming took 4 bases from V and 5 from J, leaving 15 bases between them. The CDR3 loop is CASSSYHGGHQPQHF. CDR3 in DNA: TGTGCCAGCAGCTCGTATCACGGCGGGCATCAGCCCCAGCATTTT.

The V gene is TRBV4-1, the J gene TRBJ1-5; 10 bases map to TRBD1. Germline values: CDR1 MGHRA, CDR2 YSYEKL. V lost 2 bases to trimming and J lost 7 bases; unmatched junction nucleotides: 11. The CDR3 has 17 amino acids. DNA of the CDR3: TGCGCCAGCAGCCAAAACGACGGGACAGGGGTTCGCCAGCCCCAGCATTTT. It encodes CASSQNDGTGVRQPQHF.

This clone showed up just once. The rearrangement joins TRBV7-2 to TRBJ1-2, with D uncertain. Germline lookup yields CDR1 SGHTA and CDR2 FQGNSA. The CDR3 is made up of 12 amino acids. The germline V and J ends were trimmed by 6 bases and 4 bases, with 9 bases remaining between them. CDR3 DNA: TGTGCCAGCAGTAGGATCCCCTATGGCTACACCTTC. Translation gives CASSRIPYGYTF.

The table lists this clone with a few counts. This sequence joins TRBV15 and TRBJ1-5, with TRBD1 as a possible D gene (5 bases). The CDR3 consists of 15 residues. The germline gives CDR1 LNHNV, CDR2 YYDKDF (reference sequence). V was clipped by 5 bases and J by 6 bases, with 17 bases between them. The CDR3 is CATSPSRVIGQPQHF. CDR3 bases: TGTGCCACCAGCCCCTCCAGGGTGATTGGTCAGCCCCAGCATTTT.

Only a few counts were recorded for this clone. DNA of the CDR3: TGTGCCAGTAGTATAAAGGCATCCTGGAACACCATATATTTT. This encodes CASSIKASWNTIYF. The chain carries TRBV19 and TRBJ1-3; D not certain. The V end lost 2 bases, the J end lost 7 bases, and 12 bases lay between the germline ends. There are 14 residues in the CDR3. Germline CDR1 is LNHDA and CDR2 is SQIVND (reference sequence).

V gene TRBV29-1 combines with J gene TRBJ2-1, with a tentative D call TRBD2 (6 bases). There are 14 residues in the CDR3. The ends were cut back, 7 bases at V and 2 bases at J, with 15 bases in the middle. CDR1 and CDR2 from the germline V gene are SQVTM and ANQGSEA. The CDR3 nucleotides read TGCAGCGACACCGGAGGGTACCCCTACAATGAGCAGTTCTTC. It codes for CSDTGGYPYNEQFF.

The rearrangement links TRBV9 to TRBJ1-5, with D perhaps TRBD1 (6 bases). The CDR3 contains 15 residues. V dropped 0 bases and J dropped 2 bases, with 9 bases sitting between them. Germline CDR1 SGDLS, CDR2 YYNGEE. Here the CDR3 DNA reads TGTGCCAGCAGCGTAGGGGGGGCAGGCAATCAGCCCCAGCATTTT. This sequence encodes CASSVGGAGNQPQHF.

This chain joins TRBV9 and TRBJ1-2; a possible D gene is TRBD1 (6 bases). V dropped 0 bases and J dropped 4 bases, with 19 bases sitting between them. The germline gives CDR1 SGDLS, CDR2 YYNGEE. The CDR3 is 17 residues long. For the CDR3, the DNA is TGTGCCAGCAGCGTAGCGCGGACAGAAGAGGCTTTCTATGGCTACACCTTC. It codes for CASSVARTEEAFYGYTF. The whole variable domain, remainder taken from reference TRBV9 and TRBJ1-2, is DSGVTQTPKHLITATGQRVTLRCSPRSGDLSVYWYQQSLDQGLQFLIQYYNGEERAKGNILERFSAQQFPDLHSELNLSSLELGDSALYFCASSVARTEEAFYGYTFGSGTRLTVV.

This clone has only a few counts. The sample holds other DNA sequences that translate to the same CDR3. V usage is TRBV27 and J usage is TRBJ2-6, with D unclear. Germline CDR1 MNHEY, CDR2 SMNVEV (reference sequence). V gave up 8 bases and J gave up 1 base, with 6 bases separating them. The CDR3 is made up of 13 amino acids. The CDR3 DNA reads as TGTGCCAGCGGCCTATCTGGGGCCAACGTCCTGACTTTC. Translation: CASGLSGANVLTF. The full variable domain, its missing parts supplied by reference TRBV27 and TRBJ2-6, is EAQVTQNPRYLITVTGKKLTVTCSQNMNHEYMSWYRQDPGLGLRQIYYSMNVEVTDKGDVPEGYKVSRKEKRNFPLILESPSPNQTSLYFCASGLSGANVLTFGAGSRLTVL.

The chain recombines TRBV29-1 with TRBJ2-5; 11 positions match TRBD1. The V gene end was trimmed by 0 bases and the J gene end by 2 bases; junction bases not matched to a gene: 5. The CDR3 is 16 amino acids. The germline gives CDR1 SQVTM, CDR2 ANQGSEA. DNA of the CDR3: TGCAGCGTTGAAGATCAGGGACAGGGGGTACAAGAGACCCAGTACTTC. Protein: CSVEDQGQGVQETQYF.

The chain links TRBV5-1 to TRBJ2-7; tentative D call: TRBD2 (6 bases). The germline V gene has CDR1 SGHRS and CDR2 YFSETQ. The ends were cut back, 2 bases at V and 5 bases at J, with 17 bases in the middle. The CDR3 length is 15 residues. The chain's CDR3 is CASSLSPGVMDEQYF. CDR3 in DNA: TGCGCCAGCAGCTTATCTCCGGGAGTAATGGACGAGCAGTACTTC. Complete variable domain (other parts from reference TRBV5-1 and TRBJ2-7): KAGVTQTPRYLIKTRGQQVTLSCSPISGHRSVSWYQQTPGQGLQFLFEYFSETQRNKGNFPGRFSGRQFSNSRSEMNVSTLELGDSALYLCASSLSPGVMDEQYFGPGTRLTVT.

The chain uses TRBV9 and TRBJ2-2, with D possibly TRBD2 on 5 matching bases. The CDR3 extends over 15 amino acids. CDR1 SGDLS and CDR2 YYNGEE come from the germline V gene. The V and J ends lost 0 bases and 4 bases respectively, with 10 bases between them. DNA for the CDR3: TGTGCCAGCAGCGTAGTCCGGGGATTCACCGGGGAGCTGTTTTTT. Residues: CASSVVRGFTGELFF. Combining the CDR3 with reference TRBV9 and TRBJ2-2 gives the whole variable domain DSGVTQTPKHLITATGQRVTLRCSPRSGDLSVYWYQQSLDQGLQFLIQYYNGEERAKGNILERFSAQQFPDLHSELNLSSLELGDSALYFCASSVVRGFTGELFFGEGSRLTVL.

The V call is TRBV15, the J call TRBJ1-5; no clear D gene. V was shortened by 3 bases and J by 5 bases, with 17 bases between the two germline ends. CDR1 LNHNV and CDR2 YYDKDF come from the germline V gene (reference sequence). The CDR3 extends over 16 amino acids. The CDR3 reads CATSRSQLGRDQPQHF. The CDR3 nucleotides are TGTGCCACCAGCAGGTCCCAGCTTGGGCGGGATCAGCCCCAGCATTTT.

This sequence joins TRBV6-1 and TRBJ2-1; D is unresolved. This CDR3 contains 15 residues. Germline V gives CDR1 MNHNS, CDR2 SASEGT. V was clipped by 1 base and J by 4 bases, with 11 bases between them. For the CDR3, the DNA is TGTGCCAGCAGTGAAGATTCTACTTCATACAATGAGCAGTTCTTC. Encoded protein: CASSEDSTSYNEQFF.

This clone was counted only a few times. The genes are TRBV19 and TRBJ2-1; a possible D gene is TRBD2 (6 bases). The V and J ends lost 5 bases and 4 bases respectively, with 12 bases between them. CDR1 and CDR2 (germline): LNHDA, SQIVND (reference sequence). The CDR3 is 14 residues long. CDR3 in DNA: TGTGCCAGTAGTCTGGGGGAGGCGTACAATGAGCAGTTCTTC. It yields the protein CASSLGEAYNEQFF.

In nucleotides, the CDR3 is TGTGCCAGCAGCCTACATCCGGGCTCCTACAATGAGCAGTTCTTC. Residues: CASSLHPGSYNEQFF. The rearrangement uses TRBV9 and TRBJ2-1; D is uncertain. The V end lost 4 bases, the J end lost 0 bases, and 11 bases lay between the germline ends. Germline CDR1 is SGDLS and CDR2 is YYNGEE. This CDR3 has 15 amino acids. The whole variable domain, remainder taken from reference TRBV9 and TRBJ2-1, is DSGVTQTPKHLITATGQRVTLRCSPRSGDLSVYWYQQSLDQGLQFLIQYYNGEERAKGNILERFSAQQFPDLHSELNLSSLELGDSALYFCASSLHPGSYNEQFFGPGTRLTVL.

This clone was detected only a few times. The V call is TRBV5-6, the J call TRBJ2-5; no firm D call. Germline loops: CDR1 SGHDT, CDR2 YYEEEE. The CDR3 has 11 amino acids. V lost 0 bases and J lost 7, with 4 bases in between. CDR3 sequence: CASSLGRTQYF. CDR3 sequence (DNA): TGTGCCAGCAGCTTGGGGAGGACCCAGTACTTC.

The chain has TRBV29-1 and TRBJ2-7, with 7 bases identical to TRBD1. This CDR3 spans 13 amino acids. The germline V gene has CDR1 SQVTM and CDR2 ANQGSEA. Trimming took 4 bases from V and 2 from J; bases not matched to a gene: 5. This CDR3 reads CSVAPGQPYEQYF. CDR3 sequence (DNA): TGCAGCGTTGCCCCGGGACAGCCCTACGAGCAGTACTTC.

CDR3 in amino acids: CASSYLGQVQETQYF. The CDR3 bases are TGTGCCAGCAGTTACCTCGGACAGGTCCAAGAGACCCAGTACTTC. This chain uses TRBV6-5 with TRBJ2-5, with 7 bases aligning to TRBD1. The CDR3 sequence is 15 residues long. The J segment lost 1 base and the V segment lost 2 bases, leaving 4 bases of the junction unmatched. Germline lookup yields CDR1 MNHEY and CDR2 SVGAGI.

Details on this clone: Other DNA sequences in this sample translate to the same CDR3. CDR3 in DNA: TGCGCCAGCAGCTTGGGGATAGCGGGGAGCTCCTACAATGAGCAGTTCTTC. Its translation: CASSLGIAGSSYNEQFF. The V gene is TRBV5-1, the J gene TRBJ2-1, with 8 nucleotides matching TRBD2. This CDR3 has 17 amino acids. CDR1 is SGHRS, CDR2 YFSETQ, per germline. The V and J ends lost 0 bases and 0 bases, in that order; junction bases with no gene match: 5.

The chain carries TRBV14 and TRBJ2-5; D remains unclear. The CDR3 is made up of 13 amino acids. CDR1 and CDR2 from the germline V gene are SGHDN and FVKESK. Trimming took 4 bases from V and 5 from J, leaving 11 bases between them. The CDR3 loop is CASSLTLGETQYF. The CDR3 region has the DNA TGTGCCAGCAGCCTGACATTGGGCGAGACCCAGTACTTC.

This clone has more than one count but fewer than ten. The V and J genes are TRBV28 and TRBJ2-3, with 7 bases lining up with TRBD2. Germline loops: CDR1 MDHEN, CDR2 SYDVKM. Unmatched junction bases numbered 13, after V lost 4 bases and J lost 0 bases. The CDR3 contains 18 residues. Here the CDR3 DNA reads TGTGCCAGCAGTTCCGTTGCGGGAGCAACTCCTAGCACAGATACGCAGTATTTT. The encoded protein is CASSSVAGATPSTDTQYF.

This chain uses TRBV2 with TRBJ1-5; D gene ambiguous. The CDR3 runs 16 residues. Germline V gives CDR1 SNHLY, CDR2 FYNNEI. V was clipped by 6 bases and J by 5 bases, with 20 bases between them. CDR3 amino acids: CASSDPPEQVYQPQHF. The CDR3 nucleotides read TGTGCCAGCAGCGATCCCCCTGAGCAGGTCTATCAGCCCCAGCATTTT.

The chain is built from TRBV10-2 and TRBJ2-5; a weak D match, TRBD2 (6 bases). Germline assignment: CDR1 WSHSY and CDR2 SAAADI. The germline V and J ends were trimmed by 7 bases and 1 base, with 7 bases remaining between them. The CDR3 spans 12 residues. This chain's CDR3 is CASMGLQETQYF. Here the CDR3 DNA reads TGCGCCAGCATGGGACTCCAAGAGACCCAGTACTTC.

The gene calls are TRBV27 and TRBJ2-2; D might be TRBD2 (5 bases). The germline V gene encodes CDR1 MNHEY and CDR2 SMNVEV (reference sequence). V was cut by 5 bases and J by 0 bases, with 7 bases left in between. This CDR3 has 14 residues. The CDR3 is CASSPGANTGELFF. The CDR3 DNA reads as TGTGCCAGCAGTCCCGGGGCGAACACCGGGGAGCTGTTTTTT.

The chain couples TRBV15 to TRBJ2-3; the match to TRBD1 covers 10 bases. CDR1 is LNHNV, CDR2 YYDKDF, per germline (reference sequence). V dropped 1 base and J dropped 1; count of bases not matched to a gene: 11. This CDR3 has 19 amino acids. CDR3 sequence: CATSRADRGLRQGTDTQYF. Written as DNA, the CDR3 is TGTGCCACCAGCAGAGCAGACAGGGGGCTTCGCCAAGGCACAGATACGCAGTATTTT.

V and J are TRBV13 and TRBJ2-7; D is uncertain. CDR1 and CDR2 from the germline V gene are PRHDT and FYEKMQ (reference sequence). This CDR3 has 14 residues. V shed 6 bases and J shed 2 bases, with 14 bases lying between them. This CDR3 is CASSLGLGAYEQYF. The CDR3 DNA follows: TGTGCCAGCAGTCTTGGTCTGGGTGCCTACGAGCAGTACTTC.

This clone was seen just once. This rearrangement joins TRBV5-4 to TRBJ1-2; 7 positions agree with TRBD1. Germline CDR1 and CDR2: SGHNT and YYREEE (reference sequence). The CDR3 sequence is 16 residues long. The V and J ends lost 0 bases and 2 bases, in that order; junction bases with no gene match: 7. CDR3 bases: TGTGCCAGCAGCTTGGGTCCGACAGGGTCAAACTATGGCTACACCTTC. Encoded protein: CASSLGPTGSNYGYTF.

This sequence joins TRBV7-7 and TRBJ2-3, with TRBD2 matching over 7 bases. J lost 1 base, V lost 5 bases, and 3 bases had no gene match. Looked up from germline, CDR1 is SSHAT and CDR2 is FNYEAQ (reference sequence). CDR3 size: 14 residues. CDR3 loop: CASSLGLGTDTQYF. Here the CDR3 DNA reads TGTGCCAGCAGCCTCGGACTAGGCACAGATACGCAGTATTTT.

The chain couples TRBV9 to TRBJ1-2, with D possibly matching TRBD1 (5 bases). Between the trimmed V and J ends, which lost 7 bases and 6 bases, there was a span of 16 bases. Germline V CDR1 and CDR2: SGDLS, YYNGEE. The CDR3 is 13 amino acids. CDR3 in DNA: TGTGCCAGCGGGTTCCAGGGTAAAGATGGCTACACCTTC. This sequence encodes CASGFQGKDGYTF.